This T cell receptor (beta chain) was observed in a study of identical twins. Findings of the study overall: There is a chance that invariant MAIT and iNKT cells partially muddied zero-insertion analyses. Out-of-frame beta sequences exhibited a weaker degree of excess twin sharing. A lower insertion count was a feature of abundant cord blood beta clonotypes, with no such feature in memory repertoires.

For this clonotype: Its antigen is not identified.

A universal primer binding site was introduced by template switching. The final cDNA contained unique molecular identifiers. TCRdb called the 5' RACE reads again in MiXCR, with one record for every CDR3 protein. In the table there are 450,000 to 650,000 distinct CDR3 sequences, 13% to 15% of which are singletons. These data were likewise used in another study, on yellow fever vaccine responses in identical twins.

Sequenced sample: CD4+ T cells sorted from blood. This clonotype was obtained from a woman aged 18-35 years in good health.

CDR3 DNA: TGTGCCAGCGGTGGACAGGGGTCCCACGAGCAGTACTTC. Amino acids: CASGGQGSHEQYF. The chain uses TRBV12-3 or TRBV12-4 and TRBJ2-7; 9 nucleotides match TRBD1. The ends lost 8 bases at V and 5 bases at J; junction bases unmatched: 7. CDR3 length equals 13 residues.